Reported below is one T cell receptor beta chain. The sample holds many counts of this clonotype. What antigen it recognizes has not been identified. No clone much larger than this one lies a single base away; base qualities are absent. The junction shows trimming of 4 bases on V and 5 bases on J, plus 17 bases between the germline ends. The CDR3 has 15 amino acids, counting the end cysteine and phenylalanine. Only CDR3 DNA remains: 45 bases, in frame from the first base. According to the germline V gene, CDR1 reads SGHTA and CDR2 reads FQGNSA. The data were obtained in a study of low-dose radiotherapy and immunotherapy resistance in tumors (dated by TCRdb to 2021 to 2024). Study-wide context: In Cohort 1, 0.5 Gy per fraction was delivered every 2 weeks, and a total PTV dose of 6.5 Gy was prescribed. Starting on cycle 1 day 1, patients took 300 mg of aspirin by mouth once daily for four cycles. First-strand cDNA was synthesized with Superscript III and a set of TRAV- and TRBV-specific primers, covering both TCRalpha and TCRbeta chains. The trial did not randomize participants into treatment groups. Nivolumab was administered intravenously as a 240 mg flat dose every two weeks, and ipilimumab was administered intravenously at 1 mg/kg every six weeks. Every two weeks, patients got intravenous cyclophosphamide at 200 mg/m2, given one day ahead of each radiation and immunotherapy administration. Eight patients were included in the translational analysis: three from the first dose cohort and the first five from the second dose cohort. Cohort 2 received 1 Gy per fraction every two weeks, with a total of 13 Gy over 26 weeks. Deep sequencing of TCRalpha and TCRbeta libraries was performed on an Illumina MiniSeq instrument.

Reading the label with the study, this specimen's time point is: before trial treatment. The donors came from RACIN, which was a single-arm phase I dose-escalation trial that paired nivolumab and ipilimumab with aspirin, low-dose cyclophosphamide and low-dose radiotherapy. Patients with advanced, TIL-negative solid tumors were considered eligible. Sequenced on an Illumina MiniSeq. TCRs were amplified with Phusion for roughly 20 PCR cycles, with a constant-region primer paired with the adapter attached to the V primers. The MessageAmp II aRNA Amplification Kit was used to amplify the isolated mRNA, with in vitro transcription run for approximately 15 hours at 37 degrees C. mRNA for TCR sequencing was isolated with the Dynabeads mRNA DIRECT Purification Kit. A second 25-cycle Phusion PCR added indexed Illumina adapters, and products were purified with AMPure XP beads. The source study handled its data this way. Custom Perl scripts were used to pool TCR sequences that encoded the same protein, to remove out-of-frame sequences, and to calculate the abundance of each clonotype. Any TCR sequence supported by only a single read was excluded from analysis. Repertoire metrics included Shannon entropy, Gini index, clonality, richness, and frequency of TCRs shared between repertoires. TCRdb ran its own pipeline on the public reads, namely fastp trimming at Q25 and MiXCR clone calling, and kept in-frame beta chains. Identical CDR3 proteins give one entry, which carries the most common genes and DNA. These V and J calls derive from TCRdb rather than the authors' analysis. The sample includes approximately 47,000 distinct CDR3 sequences, with over 9.5% observed a single time. The top ten clonotypes cover 5.5% to 8% of the sample.

The chain is assembled from TRBV7-2 and TRBJ2-5; D gene: possibly TRBD2, on 7 matching bases. The receptor's source is a female donor with ovarian cancer. The source material was PBMCs, sampled before treatment. The encoded CDR3 is CASSSQVGGRETQYF. The sequence in DNA is TGTGCCAGCAGCTCCCAGGTGGGGGGGCGGGAGACCCAGTACTTC. With all but the CDR3 taken from the reference TRBV7-2 and TRBJ2-5 genes, the full variable domain is: GAGVSQSPSNKVTEKGKDVELRCDPISGHTALYWYRQSLGQGLEFLIYFQGNSAPDKSGLPSDRFSAERTGGSVSTLTIQRTQQEDSAVYLCASSSQVGGRETQYFGPGTRLLVL.